This T cell receptor (beta chain) derives from a study of chemoradiotherapy in HPV16-positive cancers. Across the study: A couple of HPV16-positive patients' cells yielded candidate HPV-specific clones and common motifs. General observations from the study: HPV-responsive T-cell expansion during chemoradiotherapy was linked to improved recurrence-free survival in HPV16-positive patients. Candidate HPV-specific clones and E7-related TCR motifs grew in tumor during treatment.

Clones were read by immunoSEQ multiplex PCR, and TCRdb kept only the in-frame ones, dropping some. The sample yields several thousand clones, 74% seen once. About this clone itself: Its specificity is not known.

With V trimmed by 5 bases and J by 4 bases, 5 bases remained unmatched. The CDR3 consists of 15 residues. The receptor was isolated from a human donor with HPV-associated anogenital cancer. The chain links TRBV23-1 to TRBJ2-2; 9 positions agree with TRBD2. TRBV23-1 is annotated as an ORF whose role is uncertain. Specimen: tumor tissue, collected from a patient who underwent chemoradiotherapy. This CDR3 reads CASSMVLAGTGELFF. CDR3 coding DNA: TGCGCCAGCAGTATGGTACTAGCGGGCACCGGGGAGCTGTTTTTT.